A single sample gave rise to the 17 T cell receptor beta chains below, sequenced in a study of breast tumors, draining lymph nodes, adjacent tissues. MiXCR, run by TCRdb on the multiplex PCR reads, gives a single entry per CDR3 protein. This table holds 13,000 or so distinct CDR3 sequences, 50% found once. Sequencing was performed on tumor-adjacent breast tissue. These receptors originate from a female donor with breast cancer. Some clones in this sample may be carry-over from other donors' samples.

In this sample, this clonotype turned up many times. The rearrangement links TRBV5-4 to TRBJ2-7, with unresolved D. The ends were cut back, 4 bases at V and 3 bases at J, with 14 bases in the middle. This CDR3 region has 14 residues. CDR1 is SGHNT and CDR2 is YYREEE in the germline V gene (reference sequence). CDR3 region: CASSVAKNRYEQYF. CDR3 nucleotides: TGTGCCAGCAGCGTCGCGAAGAATCGCTACGAGCAGTACTTC.

The table lists this clonotype with many counts. The CDR3 DNA sequence: TGTGCCAGCAGTGAAGCGCCAGTTACCTACAATGAGCAGTTCTTC. This encodes CASSEAPVTYNEQFF. J is TRBJ2-1 and V is TRBV6-1; D is undetermined. The germline V gene has CDR1 MNHNS and CDR2 SASEGT. This CDR3 has 15 residues. Trimming pared 0 bases from V and 2 bases from J, leaving 8 bases between.

This clonotype showed up many times. CDR3 sequence reads: CASSSRGGADEQYF. Written as DNA, the CDR3 is TGTGCCAGCAGCTCGAGAGGGGGCGCCGACGAGCAGTACTTC. The chain combines TRBV11-3 with TRBJ2-7, with 7 positions matching TRBD1. Trimming removed 4 bases from V and 5 bases from J; junction bases left unmatched: 8. There are 14 residues in the CDR3. Germline CDR1 SGHNT, CDR2 YENEEA.

This clonotype was found a few times. The CDR3 protein is CSANYLAGGGYEQFF. The CDR3 bases are TGCAGTGCTAACTACCTAGCGGGAGGTGGCTATGAGCAGTTCTTC. J is TRBJ2-1 and V is TRBV20-1, with 11 bases lining up with TRBD2. There are 15 residues in the CDR3. Germline V gene lookup returns CDR1 DFQATT and CDR2 SNEGSKA (reference sequence). Trimming at V came to 4 bases and at J to 8 bases, leaving 10 bases not matched to a gene.

The sample holds many counts of this clonotype. The chain couples TRBV12-3 or TRBV12-4 to TRBJ2-3, with TRBD2 matching over 12 bases. Unmatched junction bases numbered 13, after V lost 3 bases and J lost 0 bases. The CDR3 contains 20 residues. CDR3 in amino acids: CASSFSLTSGSTPSTDTQYF. The CDR3, as DNA: TGTGCCAGCAGTTTTTCCTTGACTAGCGGGAGCACCCCAAGCACAGATACGCAGTATTTT.

On this clonotype itself: At one end, the junction sequence differs from germline, possibly due to a read error. The V call is TRBV7-3, the J call TRBJ2-7, with D perhaps TRBD1 (6 bases). The CDR3 is 16 amino acids. The germline gives CDR1 SGHTA, CDR2 FQGTGA. CDR3 sequence: CASSWHKGVVSFEQYF. The CDR3, as DNA: TGTGCCAGCAGCTGGCACAAGGGGGTTGTCTCCTTCGAGCAGTACTTC.

By frequency in the sample, this clonotype is medium-sized (0.01 to 0.1%). The gene calls are TRBV4-2 and TRBJ2-1; 7 bases map to TRBD1. Germline V gene lookup returns CDR1 LGHNA and CDR2 YNFKEQ. V dropped 0 bases and J dropped 8; count of bases not matched to a gene: 4. The length of the CDR3 is 14 residues. CDR3 DNA sequence: TGTGCCAGCAGCCAAGATACAGGGGTGGATGAGCAGTTCTTC. It translates to CASSQDTGVDEQFF.

This clonotype was recorded at least ten times. This chain joins TRBV12-5 and TRBJ2-7; 7 positions match TRBD2. The CDR3 is 16 residues long. Germline V lookup: CDR1 LGHNT, CDR2 FRNRAP. V lost 4 bases to trimming and J lost 2 bases; unmatched junction nucleotides: 11. In DNA form, the CDR3 reads TGTGCTAGTGGTTACGACCTGCGGGAGAAAACCTACGAGCAGTACTTC. Translated, it gives CASGYDLREKTYEQYF.

By share, this clonotype ranks as medium-sized. V is TRBV9 and J is TRBJ2-1; D might be TRBD1 (6 bases). The V end was cut by 0 bases, the J end by 2 bases, with 9 bases between. Germline V gene lookup returns CDR1 SGDLS and CDR2 YYNGEE. The CDR3 totals 15 residues. As DNA, the CDR3 is TGTGCCAGCAGCGTAGACGGGACACCCTACAATGAGCAGTTCTTC. Encoded protein: CASSVDGTPYNEQFF.

About this clonotype: Being one base from a much bigger clone, this may be a read error. The rearrangement joins TRBV2 to TRBJ1-3; weak D call: TRBD1 (5 bases). The CDR3 totals 14 residues. Germline CDR1 and CDR2: SNHLY and FYNNEI. CDR3 in DNA: TGTGCCAGCAGTGCGGGAGGGGTTGGAAGCACCATATATTTT. Translation gives CASSAGGVGSTIYF.

This clonotype was detected ten times or more. The chain links TRBV7-9 to TRBJ2-5, with D uncertain. The CDR3 covers 12 residues. CDR1 SEHNR and CDR2 FQNEAQ come from the germline V gene (reference sequence). Trimming removed 3 bases from V and 2 bases from J, with 4 bases in between. CDR3 DNA: TGTGCCAGCAGCTTGGGGCAAGAGACCCAGTACTTC. It translates to CASSLGQETQYF.

Worth noting for this clonotype: This sequence may be a read error, since a much larger clone differs from it by one base. V gene TRBV5-1 combines with J gene TRBJ2-5, with D possibly matching TRBD2 (6 bases). The CDR3 length is 15 residues. The germline V and J ends were trimmed by 2 bases and 5 bases, with 16 bases remaining between them. Germline V gene data show CDR1 as SGHRS and CDR2 as YFSETQ. The CDR3 DNA reads TGCGCCAGCAGCTTTATGCTAGCGCGCCACGAGACCCAGTACTTC. Its protein is CASSFMLARHETQYF. Combining the CDR3 with reference TRBV5-1 and TRBJ2-5 gives the whole variable domain KAGVTQTPRYLIKTRGQQVTLSCSPISGHRSVSWYQQTPGQGLQFLFEYFSETQRNKGNFPGRFSGRQFSNSRSEMNVSTLELGDSALYLCASSFMLARHETQYFGPGTRLLVL.

This clonotype came up once. The chain couples TRBV24-1 to TRBJ1-2; 10 nucleotides agree with TRBD1. Germline loops: CDR1 KGHDR, CDR2 SFDVKD. Trimming at V came to 1 base and at J to 7 bases, leaving 11 bases not matched to a gene. The CDR3 has 17 residues. This CDR3 is CATSDFGQGEGRGGYTF. The DNA for the CDR3 is TGTGCCACCAGTGATTTTGGACAGGGGGAAGGTCGTGGTGGCTACACCTTC.

In this sample, this clonotype turned up many times. At one end, the junction sequence differs from germline, possibly due to a read error. The chain is built from TRBV6-5 and TRBJ2-2, with D uncertain. The germline V gene has CDR1 MNHEY and CDR2 SVGAGI. The CDR3 loop spans 16 amino acids. The CDR3 protein is CASSHSRGANTGELFF. In DNA, the CDR3 is TGTGCCAGCAGTCACTCGCGAGGTGCGAACACCGGGGAGCTGTTTTTT.

This chain uses TRBV7-2 with TRBJ1-2, with 7 bases matching TRBD1. Germline loops: CDR1 SGHTA, CDR2 FQGNSA. Trimming removed 6 bases from V and 2 bases from J; junction bases left unmatched: 3. This CDR3 region has 13 residues. The CDR3 protein is CASSKQGNYGYTF. In DNA, the CDR3 is TGTGCCAGCAGTAAACAGGGGAACTATGGCTACACCTTC.

CDR3 bases: TGTGCCAGCAGCGTAGATCTTGCCAGGGGTAGCACAGATACGCAGTATTTT. Translating it yields CASSVDLARGSTDTQYF. The gene calls are TRBV9 and TRBJ2-3, with D possibly TRBD1 on 6 matching bases. CDR3 length: 17 residues. CDR1 and CDR2 (germline): SGDLS, YYNGEE. The V gene lost 0 bases and the J gene lost 0 bases, with 14 bases spanning the gap. Supplemented by reference TRBV9 and TRBJ2-3, the full variable domain reads DSGVTQTPKHLITATGQRVTLRCSPRSGDLSVYWYQQSLDQGLQFLIQYYNGEERAKGNILERFSAQQFPDLHSELNLSSLELGDSALYFCASSVDLARGSTDTQYFGPGTRLTVL.

This clonotype was found a few times. The CDR3 DNA sequence: TGCAGTGCTACTAGCGGGAGGTTCACCTACGAGCAGTACTTC. The encoded protein is CSATSGRFTYEQYF. V and J are TRBV20-1 and TRBJ2-7, with 11 bases identical to TRBD2. The CDR3 sequence is 14 residues long. Trimming removed 4 bases from V and 2 bases from J; junction bases left unmatched: 4. Germline assignment: CDR1 DFQATT and CDR2 SNEGSKA (reference sequence).